A selection of T cell receptor beta chains follows, all from one sample in a study of blood T cell repertoires in COVID-19. Generated by immunoSEQ multiplex PCR, the TCRdb table keeps only in-frame clones and is missing some. The sample includes about 260,000 clones, around 87% of them seen just once. Sequences were obtained from peripheral blood. The receptors originated from a woman aged 40 to 50 who had recovered from COVID-19. CDR3s include the opening cysteine and the closing phenylalanine or tryptophan. The D gene is left open where the match is weak. Only part of the rows carry a size: once, few, many, or a class if the clone is expanded.

>TRBJ1-1|NA|NA|TRBV18
CASSHGGDTEAFF
TGTGCCAGCTCACACGGGGGAGACACTGAAGCTTTCTTT
>TRBJ1-3|TRBD1|NA|TRBV4-3
CASSRLGGTGENTIYF
TGCGCCAGCAGCCGCCTGGGAGGGACAGGGGAAAACACCATATATTTT
>TRBJ1-2|NA|NA|TRBV6-5
CASTTESYGYTF
TGTGCCAGTACGACAGAGAGCTATGGCTACACCTTC
>TRBJ2-5|NA|NA|TRBV25-1
CASSAIQGTQYF
TGTGCCAGCAGTGCCATACAGGGGACCCAGTACTTC
>TRBJ1-3|NA|NA|TRBV5-5
CASSFLQGPGNTIYF
TGTGCCAGCAGCTTTTTACAGGGACCTGGAAACACCATATATTTT
>TRBJ2-3|NA|NA|TRBV10-1
CASSESLAPGGDTQYF
TGCGCCAGCAGTGAGTCTCTAGCGCCTGGGGGAGATACGCAGTATTTT
>TRBJ1-2|TRBD1|once|TRBV4-3
CASSQVPGQGSGYTF
TGCGCCAGCAGCCAAGTTCCGGGACAGGGTTCTGGCTACACCTTC
>TRBJ1-1|TRBD1|NA|TRBV7-2
CASSLERTGTGTEAFF
TGTGCCAGCAGCTTGGAGAGAACCGGGACAGGGACTGAAGCTTTCTTT
>TRBJ1-1|TRBD1|once|TRBV7-2
CASSLVGQGVEAFF
TGTGCCAGCAGCCTAGTGGGGCAGGGGGTAGAAGCTTTCTTT
>TRBJ2-7|NA|few|TRBV19
CASSPDRYYEQYF
TGTGCCAGTAGTCCAGACAGGTACTACGAGCAGTACTTC
>TRBJ2-5|NA|once|TRBV5-1
CASSFSTHPGLQETQYF
TGCGCCAGCAGCTTCTCGACGCACCCAGGTCTCCAAGAGACCCAGTACTTC
>TRBJ1-1|TRBD1|NA|TRBV29-1
CSVFASGGIGNTEAFF
TGCAGCGTTTTCGCGTCAGGGGGCATTGGGAACACTGAAGCTTTCTTT
>TRBJ1-2|NA|NA|TRBV20-1
CSASTLAQGKEGYTF
TGCAGTGCTAGTACTTTGGCGCAGGGGAAGGAGGGCTACACCTTC
>TRBJ1-1|NA|once|TRBV4-2
CASSQPLQGNTEAFF
TGTGCCAGCAGCCAACCGTTACAGGGGAACACTGAAGCTTTCTTT
>TRBJ1-2|NA|once|TRBV2
CASRLEGYGYTF
TGTGCCAGCAGGTTGGAGGGGTATGGCTACACCTTC
>TRBJ1-4|TRBD1|NA|TRBV3-1/TRBV3-2
CASSSGQNEKLFF
TGTGCCAGCAGCTCGGGACAGAATGAAAAACTGTTTTTT
>TRBJ2-7|TRBD2|NA|TRBV27
CASRDGLARTYEQYF
TGTGCCAGCAGGGACGGACTAGCGCGGACCTACGAGCAGTACTTC
>TRBJ1-4|TRBD1|NA|TRBV5-1
CASSLDRGREKLFF
TGCGCCAGCAGCTTGGACAGGGGAAGGGAAAAACTGTTTTTT
>TRBJ2-2|NA|NA|TRBV9
CASSVARVGELFF
TGTGCCAGCAGCGTAGCGAGAGTCGGGGAGCTGTTTTTT
>TRBJ2-7|NA|NA|TRBV5-4
CASRASSGISEQYF
TGTGCCAGCAGAGCTTCCTCAGGGATAAGCGAGCAGTACTTC
>TRBJ1-5|TRBD1|NA|TRBV7-2
CASSLGGRGSQPQHF
TGTGCCAGCAGCTTAGGCGGCAGGGGGAGTCAGCCCCAGCATTTT
>TRBJ1-2|NA|NA|TRBV5-4
CASTTERGQLYGYTF
TGTGCCAGTACAACGGAGCGTGGACAGTTATATGGCTACACCTTC
>TRBJ2-3|NA|once|TRBV7-9
CASSPPGDTDTQYF
TGTGCCAGCAGCCCCCCAGGGGACACAGATACGCAGTATTTT
>TRBJ1-2|NA|NA|TRBV11-2
CASSLGPWSPDYGYTF
TGTGCCAGCAGCTTGGGGCCGTGGAGTCCTGACTATGGCTACACCTTC
>TRBJ2-7|NA|NA|TRBV30
CAWSLSSAGEQYF
TGTGCCTGGAGTCTTTCCTCAGCGGGCGAGCAGTACTTC
>TRBJ1-1|TRBD1|NA|TRBV6-5
CASNGQGSTEAFF
TGTGCCAGCAACGGACAGGGGTCGACTGAAGCTTTCTTT
>TRBJ2-2|TRBD2|few|TRBV29-1
CSVEDRLAGAPGGELFF
TGCAGCGTTGAAGATCGGCTAGCGGGGGCCCCCGGCGGGGAGCTGTTTTTT
>TRBJ2-7|TRBD2|NA|TRBV3-1/TRBV3-2
CASSQDGSGKAYEQYF
TGTGCCAGCAGCCAAGACGGTAGCGGGAAGGCCTACGAGCAGTACTTC
>TRBJ2-7|TRBD1|NA|TRBV11-2
CASSLWGQGIYEQYF
TGTGCCAGCAGCCTCTGGGGACAGGGAATCTACGAGCAGTACTTC
>TRBJ2-1|TRBD1|NA|TRBV19
CASSIMEVGQGAINEQFF
TGTGCCAGTAGTATAATGGAGGTCGGTCAGGGGGCTATCAATGAGCAGTTCTTC
>TRBJ2-7|NA|few|TRBV4-1
CASSRKPGYNPYEQYF
TGCGCCAGCAGCCGAAAACCGGGTTACAACCCCTACGAGCAGTACTTC
>TRBJ1-5|TRBD1|NA|TRBV18
CASSPGQGGQPQHF
TGTGCCAGCTCACCGGGACAGGGAGGTCAGCCCCAGCATTTT
>TRBJ2-1|TRBD2|NA|TRBV7-2
CASSWGLVRMEQFF
TGTGCCAGCAGCTGGGGACTAGTCCGTATGGAGCAGTTCTTC